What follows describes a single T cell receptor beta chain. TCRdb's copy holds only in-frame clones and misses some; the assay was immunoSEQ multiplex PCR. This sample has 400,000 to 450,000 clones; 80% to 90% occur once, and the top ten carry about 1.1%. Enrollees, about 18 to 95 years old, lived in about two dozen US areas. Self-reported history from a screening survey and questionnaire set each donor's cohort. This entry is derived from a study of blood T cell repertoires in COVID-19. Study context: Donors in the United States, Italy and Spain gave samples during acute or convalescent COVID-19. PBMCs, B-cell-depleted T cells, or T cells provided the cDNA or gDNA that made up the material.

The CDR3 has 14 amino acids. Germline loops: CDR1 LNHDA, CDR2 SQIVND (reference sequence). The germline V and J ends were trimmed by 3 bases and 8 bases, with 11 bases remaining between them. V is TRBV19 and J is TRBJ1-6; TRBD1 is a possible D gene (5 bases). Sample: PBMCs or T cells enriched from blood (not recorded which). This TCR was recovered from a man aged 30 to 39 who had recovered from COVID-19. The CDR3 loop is CASSIWGADSPLHF. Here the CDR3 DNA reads TGTGCCAGTAGTATTTGGGGCGCGGATTCACCCCTCCACTTT.